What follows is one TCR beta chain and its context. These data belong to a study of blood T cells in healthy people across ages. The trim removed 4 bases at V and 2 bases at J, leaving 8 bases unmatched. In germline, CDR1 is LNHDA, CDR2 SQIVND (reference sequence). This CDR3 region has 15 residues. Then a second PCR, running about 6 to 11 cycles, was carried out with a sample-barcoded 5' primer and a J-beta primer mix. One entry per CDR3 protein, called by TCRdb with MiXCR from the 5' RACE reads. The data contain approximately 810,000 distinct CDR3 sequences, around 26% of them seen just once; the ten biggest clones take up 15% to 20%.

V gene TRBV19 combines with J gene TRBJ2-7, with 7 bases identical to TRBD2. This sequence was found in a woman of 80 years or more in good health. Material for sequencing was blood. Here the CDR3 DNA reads TGTGCCAGTAGTAGCCCCGGGGGGTCGACCTACGAGCAGTACTTC. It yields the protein CASSSPGGSTYEQYF.